Sequencing of this TCR beta chain was carried out in a study of CD8+ T cells in alopecia areata. Study-wide background: Each of the treated patients was given oral tofacitinib, 5 to 10 mg twice daily, for moderate-to-severe alopecia areata.

Isolated RNA was reverse transcribed into cDNA used as the sequencing template. Sequenced by immunoSEQ multiplex PCR; TCRdb stores in-frame clones only, minus some. Of 250,000 to 300,000 clones detected, roughly 60% appear once; the ten largest clones hold more than 1.5%. As to treatment: oral pan-JAK inhibitor, 5-10 mg twice daily. V dropped 0 bases and J dropped 7 bases, with 22 bases sitting between them. This CDR3 comprises 16 residues. Germline V gene data show CDR1 as GTSNPN and CDR2 as SVGIG (reference sequence). Material: CD4+ T cells sorted from blood, obtained at week 24, from a patient treated with tofacitinib. The V and J genes are TRBV30 and TRBJ2-7; D is possibly TRBD2 (5 bases). The receptor's source is a human donor with alopecia areata. In nucleotides, the CDR3 is TGTGCCTGGAGTGTTTTCTTGGCGACCTTAACGGGGGAGCAGTACTTC. It specifies CAWSVFLATLTGEQYF.